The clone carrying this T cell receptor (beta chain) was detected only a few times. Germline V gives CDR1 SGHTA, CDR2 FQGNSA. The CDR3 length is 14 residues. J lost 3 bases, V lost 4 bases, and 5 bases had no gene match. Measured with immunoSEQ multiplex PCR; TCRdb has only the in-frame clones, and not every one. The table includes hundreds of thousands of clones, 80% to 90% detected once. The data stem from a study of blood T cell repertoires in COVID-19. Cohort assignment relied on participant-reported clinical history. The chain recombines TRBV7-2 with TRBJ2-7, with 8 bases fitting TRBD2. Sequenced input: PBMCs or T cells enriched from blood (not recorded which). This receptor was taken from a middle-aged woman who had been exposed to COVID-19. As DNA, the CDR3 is TGTGCCAGCAGCTACCAGGGACTAGGCTACGAGCAGTACTTC. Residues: CASSYQGLGYEQYF.